Presented here are 24 T cell receptor beta chains from one specimen sequenced in a study of blood T cell repertoires in COVID-19. The repertoire was sequenced with immunoSEQ multiplex PCR; TCRdb's copy has only in-frame clones and lacks some. The sample has about 69,000 clones, nearly 80% seen once; the top ten hold 45% to 60%. Sequencing was performed on peripheral blood. The source is a human donor in a cohort sampled during active COVID-19.

This rearrangement joins TRBV28 to TRBJ2-3; D gene unclear. The CDR3 runs to 15 residues. CDR1 is MDHEN and CDR2 is SYDVKM in the germline V gene. V lost 3 bases and J lost 1, with 11 bases in between. CDR3 DNA: TGTGCCAGCAGTTTCCCAGTGGGCGGCACAGATACGCAGTATTTT. This translates into CASSFPVGGTDTQYF.

The sample holds a few counts of this clone. The rearrangement uses TRBV25-1 and TRBJ2-1; the D gene is possibly TRBD1 (6 bases). Germline V lookup: CDR1 MGHDK, CDR2 SYGVNS. The CDR3 is 17 residues long. V dropped 1 base and J dropped 0 bases, with 13 bases sitting between them. The CDR3 region has the DNA TGTGCCAGCAGTGAATCAAGGACAGAGAGCTCCTACAATGAGCAGTTCTTC. It encodes CASSESRTESSYNEQFF.

The chain joins TRBV27 to TRBJ2-7; tentative D call: TRBD1 (5 bases). CDR1 is MNHEY and CDR2 is SMNVEV in the germline V gene (reference sequence). The V end lost 8 bases, the J end lost 3 bases, and 17 bases lay between the germline ends. The CDR3 loop spans 14 amino acids. The CDR3 coding sequence is TGTGCCAGCTCCTGGGAAAATACAGGCTACGAGCAGTACTTC. Translating it yields CASSWENTGYEQYF.

The table lists this clone with a count of one. The chain employs TRBV28 and TRBJ2-7; TRBD1 matches at 10 bases. The ends lost 7 bases at V and 4 bases at J; junction bases unmatched: 7. The CDR3 contains 14 residues. Germline V lookup: CDR1 MDHEN, CDR2 SYDVKM. Written as DNA, the CDR3 is TGTGCCAGCACTCGTCTGGGACAGGGGTACGAGCAGTACTTC. Its protein is CASTRLGQGYEQYF. Combining the CDR3 with reference TRBV28 and TRBJ2-7 gives the whole variable domain DVKVTQSSRYLVKRTGEKVFLECVQDMDHENMFWYRQDPGLGLRLIYFSYDVKMKEKGDIPEGYSVSREKKERFSLILESASTNQTSMYLCASTRLGQGYEQYFGPGTRLTVT.

The chain couples TRBV30 to TRBJ2-7; D is possibly TRBD2 (6 bases). The germline gives CDR1 GTSNPN, CDR2 SVGIG (reference sequence). The CDR3 spans 14 residues. The ends were cut back, 1 base at V and 10 bases at J, with 20 bases in the middle. CDR3 residues: CAWSAGLEGAKQYF. The DNA of the CDR3 is TGTGCCTGGAGTGCGGGACTGGAGGGAGCGAAACAGTACTTC.

The J gene is TRBJ2-2, the V gene TRBV5-1; maybe TRBD1 (7 bases). The CDR3 loop spans 15 amino acids. V lost 1 base and J lost 6, with 13 bases in between. Looked up from germline, CDR1 is SGHRS and CDR2 is YFSETQ. In DNA, the CDR3 is TGCGCCAGCAGCTTGTCCGACAGGGAGGCCGGGGAGCTGTTTTTT. Its protein is CASSLSDREAGELFF. Variable domain in full (rest from reference TRBV5-1 and TRBJ2-2): KAGVTQTPRYLIKTRGQQVTLSCSPISGHRSVSWYQQTPGQGLQFLFEYFSETQRNKGNFPGRFSGRQFSNSRSEMNVSTLELGDSALYLCASSLSDREAGELFFGEGSRLTVL.

A few counts support this clone. The V gene is TRBV19, the J gene TRBJ2-1; 13 bases are a match to TRBD2. The CDR3 has 16 amino acids. V shed 1 base and J 9 bases; nucleotides not matched to a gene: 6. The germline CDR1 and CDR2 sequences are LNHDA and SQIVND (reference sequence). The CDR3 bases are TGTGCCAGTAGTATAGGACTAGCGGGGGGCCCGGGTGAGCAGTTCTTC. Translation: CASSIGLAGGPGEQFF.

This clone showed up just once. The chain couples TRBV5-4 to TRBJ2-3, with 8 bases aligning to TRBD2. The CDR3 has 14 residues. The V segment lost 4 bases and the J segment 4 bases; nucleotides outside the gene matches: 5. Germline V gene data show CDR1 as SGHNT and CDR2 as YYREEE (reference sequence). CDR3 bases: TGTGCCAGCAGCCCCCGGGGGGGCTCAGATACGCAGTATTTT. This gives the protein CASSPRGGSDTQYF.

This clone was recorded a few times. The gene calls are TRBV24-1 and TRBJ2-2; TRBD2 aligns across 7 bases. Germline V CDR1 and CDR2: KGHDR, SFDVKD. The CDR3 length is 15 residues. Losses at the gene ends were 4 bases for V and 5 bases for J; bases not matched to a gene: 6. CDR3 nucleotides: TGTGCCACCAGTGAAGCGGGAAAAGAGACCGGGGAGCTGTTTTTT. Translation: CATSEAGKETGELFF.

This chain joins TRBV10-3 and TRBJ2-7, with a weak D call TRBD1 (6 bases). The CDR3 runs 13 residues. Trimming stripped 0 bases from V and 3 bases from J, with 6 bases between. Per germline, CDR1 ENHRY and CDR2 SYGVKD. The CDR3 nucleotides read TGTGCCATCAGTGAGTCAGGGGGCTACGAGCAGTACTTC. Translating gives CAISESGGYEQYF.

This chain uses TRBV5-1 with TRBJ1-1; D gene uncertain. Trimming shortened V by 0 bases and J by 4 bases, and 16 bases separated the two germline ends. The CDR3 loop spans 16 amino acids. Germline-derived CDR1 and CDR2 are SGHRS and YFSETQ. This CDR3 reads CASSLAHLDGSTEAFF. CDR3 nucleotide sequence: TGCGCCAGCAGCTTGGCCCACTTGGATGGGAGCACTGAAGCTTTCTTT. The variable domain in full, with the rest retrieved from reference TRBV5-1 and TRBJ1-1, is KAGVTQTPRYLIKTRGQQVTLSCSPISGHRSVSWYQQTPGQGLQFLFEYFSETQRNKGNFPGRFSGRQFSNSRSEMNVSTLELGDSALYLCASSLAHLDGSTEAFFGQGTRLTVV.

V and J are TRBV18 and TRBJ1-2, with D tentatively TRBD1 (5 bases). CDR3 length: 14 residues. Germline CDR1 KGHSH, CDR2 LQKENI. Trimming shortened V by 2 bases and J by 4 bases, and 11 bases separated the two germline ends. The CDR3 loop is CASSPMAQGYGYTF. DNA of the CDR3: TGTGCCAGCTCACCAATGGCCCAGGGCTATGGCTACACCTTC.

The sample holds one count of this clone. V and J are TRBV7-9 and TRBJ2-5; 9 bases align to TRBD1. This CDR3 has 14 residues. Germline loops: CDR1 SEHNR, CDR2 FQNEAQ (reference sequence). V lost 5 bases to trimming and J lost 5 bases; unmatched junction nucleotides: 6. CDR3 amino acids: CASSPGQGVETQYF. The CDR3 DNA sequence: TGTGCCAGCAGCCCGGGACAGGGTGTTGAGACCCAGTACTTC.

This clone was seen more than once but under ten times. The chain has TRBV4-2 and TRBJ1-4, with D unresolved. CDR1 LGHNA and CDR2 YNFKEQ come from the germline V gene. The CDR3 extends over 14 amino acids. V lost 4 bases and J 6 bases, leaving 12 bases between the germline ends. In DNA form, the CDR3 reads TGTGCCAGCAGCCCATGGGCCTCGGATGAAAAACTGTTTTTT. The encoded protein is CASSPWASDEKLFF.

V is TRBV7-8 and J is TRBJ1-5; possibly TRBD1 for D (5 bases). The CDR3 is 16 amino acids. From germline, CDR1 is SGHVS and CDR2 FQNEAQ. The V end lost 5 bases, the J end lost 0 bases, and 14 bases lay between the germline ends. CDR3 sequence: CASSPLGGDSNQPQHF. The CDR3 coding sequence is TGTGCCAGCAGCCCACTCGGGGGAGATAGCAATCAGCCCCAGCATTTT.

The chain uses TRBV19 and TRBJ1-2, with D perhaps TRBD1 (5 bases). The CDR3 has 16 residues. V gave up 3 bases and J gave up 0 bases, with 14 bases separating them. In germline, CDR1 is LNHDA, CDR2 SQIVND (reference sequence). The chain's CDR3 is CASSIGGGRTNYGYTF. CDR3 nucleotide sequence: TGTGCCAGTAGTATCGGGGGGGGACGGACTAACTATGGCTACACCTTC.

The chain couples TRBV9 to TRBJ2-5; 11 positions match TRBD2. The CDR3 covers 17 residues. Germline V gene data show CDR1 as SGDLS and CDR2 as YYNGEE. V dropped 3 bases and J dropped 2; count of bases not matched to a gene: 9. The CDR3 is CASSASGLAVVQETQYF. In nucleotides, the CDR3 is TGTGCCAGCAGCGCCTCGGGACTAGCGGTTGTGCAAGAGACCCAGTACTTC.

The chain carries TRBV27 and TRBJ2-1, with 13 bases matching TRBD2. The V segment lost 5 bases and the J segment 7 bases; nucleotides outside the gene matches: 5. The germline V gene has CDR1 MNHEY and CDR2 SMNVEV (reference sequence). The CDR3 is 15 residues long. Here the CDR3 reads CASSRTSGRRNEQFF. CDR3 DNA: TGTGCCAGCAGTCGGACTAGCGGGAGAAGAAATGAGCAGTTCTTC.

Turning to this clone: Germline and junction disagree at one end, which may indicate a read error. As DNA, the CDR3 is TGTGCCAGTAGTAGGGCCCTACTAACAGGTAAAGGAGTCTTC. Its translation: CASSRALLTGKGVF. This chain joins TRBV19 and TRBJ2-7; D might be TRBD1 (5 bases). CDR1 LNHDA and CDR2 SQIVND come from the germline V gene (reference sequence). There are 14 residues in the CDR3.

This rearrangement joins TRBV28 to TRBJ1-2, with TRBD1 matching 9 bases. V shed 10 bases and J 9 bases; nucleotides not matched to a gene: 18. The CDR3 is 15 residues long. Germline lookup yields CDR1 MDHEN and CDR2 SYDVKM. The CDR3 coding sequence is TGTGCCACCAACATGCTGGTCGGGACAGGGCCGAGCTACACCTTC. It translates to CATNMLVGTGPSYTF.

The J gene is TRBJ2-2, the V gene TRBV28, with 8 bases lining up with TRBD2. Germline V CDR1 and CDR2: MDHEN, SYDVKM. This CDR3 comprises 18 residues. The trim removed 4 bases at V and 6 bases at J, leaving 16 bases unmatched. The CDR3 sequence is CASSSQSGSLGQSGELFF. The CDR3 DNA sequence: TGTGCCAGCAGTTCTCAGAGCGGGAGTCTGGGTCAGTCCGGGGAGCTGTTTTTT.

This clone was counted at least ten times. The J gene is TRBJ1-3, the V gene TRBV4-2, with a weak D call TRBD1 (6 bases). The CDR3 loop spans 16 amino acids. Germline CDR1 is LGHNA and CDR2 is YNFKEQ. V gave up 0 bases and J gave up 4 bases, with 13 bases separating them. CDR3 in DNA: TGTGCCAGCAGCCAAGACGGGCAGGGGATAGGAAACACCATATATTTT. Translation gives CASSQDGQGIGNTIYF.

The chain links TRBV4-1 to TRBJ1-5, with TRBD1 matching over 10 bases. Germline V CDR1 and CDR2: MGHRA, YSYEKL. The CDR3 totals 17 residues. Unmatched junction bases numbered 13, after V lost 4 bases and J lost 7 bases. The CDR3 is CASSPSGDRGPDQPQHF. CDR3 coding DNA: TGCGCCAGCAGCCCCTCCGGGGACAGGGGACCAGACCAGCCCCAGCATTTT.

The V gene is TRBV5-1, the J gene TRBJ2-7, with D possibly being TRBD2 (6 bases). The CDR3 is 18 residues long. Germline-derived CDR1 and CDR2 are SGHRS and YFSETQ. Trimming took 2 bases from V and 2 from J, leaving 23 bases between them. The CDR3 DNA follows: TGCGCCAGCAGCTTAACTAGCAGAAATTCGTTGATCGCCTACGAGCAGTACTTC. This sequence encodes CASSLTSRNSLIAYEQYF.